Listed here are 28 T cell receptor beta chains from one sample, sequenced in a study of CD4 T cells in relation to SARS-CoV-2 and coronaviruses. The protocol was immunoSEQ multiplex PCR, while the TCRdb copy is restricted to in-frame clones and leaves out a portion. The sample yields tens of thousands of clones, approximately 83% seen once. The sample comprised memory CD4+ T cells from PBMCs. The receptors derive from an adult with COVID-19.

CDR3 sequence reads: CASSQREKVSGTEQFF. CDR3 in DNA: TGTGCCAGCAGCCAACGAGAAAAGGTTTCAGGGACGGAGCAGTTCTTC. The gene calls are TRBV3-1 (or the pseudogene TRBV3-2) and TRBJ2-1; D is tentatively TRBD1 or TRBD2 (5 bases each). Germline CDR1 is LGHDT and CDR2 is YNNKEL (reference sequence). Trimming took 2 bases from V and 10 from J, leaving 21 bases between them. The CDR3 loop spans 16 amino acids.

The chain carries TRBV5-4 and TRBJ1-1; 9 positions match TRBD1. Germline-derived CDR1 and CDR2 are SGHNT and YYREEE (reference sequence). V shed 4 bases and J 1 base; nucleotides not matched to a gene: 8. CDR3 length equals 16 residues. The CDR3 sequence: CASSLAGQGSNTEAFF. In DNA form, the CDR3 reads TGTGCCAGCAGCCTAGCGGGACAGGGATCGAACACTGAAGCTTTCTTT. The variable domain in full, with the rest retrieved from reference TRBV5-4 and TRBJ1-1, is ETGVTQSPTHLIKTRGQQVTLRCSSQSGHNTVSWYQQALGQGPQFIFQYYREEENGRGNFPPRFSGLQFPNYSSELNVNALELDDSALYLCASSLAGQGSNTEAFFGQGTRLTVV.

The chain uses TRBV4-2 and TRBJ1-1; unclear D gene. Trimming shortened V by 0 bases and J by 11 bases, and 22 bases separated the two germline ends. CDR1 and CDR2 from the germline V gene are LGHNA and YNFKEQ. This CDR3 spans 16 amino acids. CDR3 DNA: TGTGCCAGCAGCCAAGAACTTATAAAAATGGGAGCATCGGCTTTCTTT. This codes for CASSQELIKMGASAFF.

The chain carries TRBV7-3 and TRBJ2-5, with a possible D match to TRBD1 (5 bases). Germline V gene data show CDR1 as SGHTA and CDR2 as FQGTGA. V lost 2 bases and J 5 bases, leaving 9 bases between the germline ends. This CDR3 has 13 amino acids. CDR3 protein: CASSLGALETQYF. In DNA, the CDR3 is TGTGCCAGCAGCTTAGGGGCGCTGGAGACCCAGTACTTC.

The V gene is TRBV2, the J gene TRBJ2-3; D is ambiguous. V shed 5 bases and J shed 4 bases, with 10 bases lying between them. Germline CDR1 is SNHLY and CDR2 is FYNNEI. This CDR3 has 13 residues. The CDR3 is CASSQQRADTQYF. CDR3 in DNA: TGTGCCAGCAGTCAACAACGGGCAGATACGCAGTATTTT.

V usage is TRBV2 and J usage is TRBJ2-2; weak D call: TRBD1 (5 bases). Germline V gene sequence: CDR1 SNHLY, CDR2 FYNNEI. The V end lost 9 bases, the J end lost 4 bases, and 18 bases lay between the germline ends. This CDR3 has 15 amino acids. CDR3 sequence (DNA): TGTGCCAGTAAGGATCAGGGTATCGGCACCGGGGAGCTGTTTTTT. Translating gives CASKDQGIGTGELFF.

The genes are TRBV20-1 and TRBJ2-3; D is unclear. The germline gives CDR1 DFQATT, CDR2 SNEGSKA (reference sequence). Trimming cost V 6 bases and J 6 bases, with 10 bases left between them. This CDR3 has 11 residues. The CDR3 sequence is CSARLGDTQYF. CDR3 sequence (DNA): TGCAGTGCCAGACTCGGCGATACGCAGTATTTT.

V and J are TRBV27 and TRBJ2-7, with TRBD2 as a possible D gene (6 bases). CDR1 is MNHEY and CDR2 is SMNVEV in the germline V gene (reference sequence). V was shortened by 2 bases and J by 4 bases, with 9 bases between the two germline ends. This CDR3 is built from 13 residues. The chain's CDR3 is CASSLQGRYEQYF. The CDR3 region has the DNA TGTGCCAGCAGTTTACAAGGGAGGTACGAGCAGTACTTC.

The genes are TRBV5-1 and TRBJ2-5; D tentatively reads TRBD1 or TRBD2 (6 bases each). The germline V and J ends were trimmed by 3 bases and 5 bases, with 17 bases remaining between them. Germline lookup yields CDR1 SGHRS and CDR2 YFSETQ. The CDR3 sequence is 15 residues long. This chain's CDR3 is CASSWGTPGGETQYF. For the CDR3, the DNA is TGCGCCAGCAGCTGGGGGACCCCCGGGGGCGAGACCCAGTACTTC.

The chain uses TRBV28 and TRBJ2-1, with 8 bases identical to TRBD2. V gave up 7 bases and J gave up 6 bases; unmatched junction bases: 11. This CDR3 is built from 15 residues. Germline V CDR1 and CDR2: MDHEN, SYDVKM. Here the CDR3 DNA reads TGTGCCAGCACCCAAGCGGGAGTCTATGGCAATGAGCAGTTCTTC. It yields the protein CASTQAGVYGNEQFF.

J is TRBJ2-5 and V is TRBV24-1, with TRBD2 matching 12 bases. Germline trimming cut 5 bases from V and 3 bases from J; bases unmatched to any gene: 0. Germline lookup yields CDR1 KGHDR and CDR2 SFDVKD. This CDR3 has 14 amino acids. DNA for the CDR3: TGTGCCACCAGTGGGACTAGCGGGAAAGAGACCCAGTACTTC. It codes for CATSGTSGKETQYF.

The chain has TRBV10-3 and TRBJ2-7; D gene unclear. V shed 0 bases and J shed 10 bases, with 10 bases lying between them. Per germline, CDR1 ENHRY and CDR2 SYGVKD. The CDR3 extends over 12 amino acids. The CDR3 DNA follows: TGTGCCATCAGTGAGTCTTTACTCCATCAGTACTTC. The encoded protein is CAISESLLHQYF.

The V and J genes are TRBV2 and TRBJ2-3; D is undetermined. With 8 bases removed from V and 2 bases from J, the gap between germline ends came to 20 bases. The CDR3 spans 16 residues. Germline-derived CDR1 and CDR2 are SNHLY and FYNNEI. The chain's CDR3 is CASEQGKFTPTDTQYF. CDR3 in DNA: TGTGCCAGCGAACAAGGGAAGTTTACCCCCACAGATACGCAGTATTTT.

This clone has a single count. The V gene is TRBV4-2, the J gene TRBJ2-3, with 13 bases that match TRBD2. Germline-derived CDR1 and CDR2 are LGHNA and YNFKEQ. Trimming at V came to 2 bases and at J to 4 bases, leaving 3 bases not matched to a gene. This CDR3 contains 16 residues. This CDR3 reads CASSQKLAGGPDTQYF. The CDR3 DNA follows: TGTGCCAGCAGCCAAAAACTAGCGGGAGGGCCAGATACGCAGTATTTT.

The chain links TRBV5-6 to TRBJ1-6; 7 nucleotides match TRBD1. CDR1 is SGHDT, CDR2 YYEEEE, per germline. The CDR3 runs to 14 residues. Trimming took 5 bases from V and 6 from J; bases not matched to a gene: 5. This chain's CDR3 is CASRRQGSNSPLHF. CDR3 sequence (DNA): TGTGCCAGCAGGAGACAGGGAAGTAATTCACCCCTCCACTTT.

The chain couples TRBV19 to TRBJ1-5, with 8 bases matching TRBD1. Germline V CDR1 and CDR2: LNHDA, SQIVND (reference sequence). The V gene end was trimmed by 6 bases and the J gene end by 5 bases; junction bases not matched to a gene: 6. This CDR3 has 14 amino acids. DNA for the CDR3: TGTGCCAGTAGGATCAGGGGGCTAGATCAGCCCCAGCATTTT. Residues: CASRIRGLDQPQHF.

The chain uses TRBV5-1 and TRBJ1-1; 10 bases are a match to TRBD1. Germline CDR1 SGHRS, CDR2 YFSETQ. The CDR3 sequence is 16 residues long. With 3 bases clipped from V and 1 base from J, the junction kept 6 bases outside the gene matches. The DNA of the CDR3 is TGCGCCAGCAGCTCAGAGGGACAGGGGTGGAACACTGAAGCTTTCTTT. It encodes CASSSEGQGWNTEAFF.

The chain employs TRBV28 and TRBJ2-7; a weak D match, TRBD2 (6 bases). The V end was cut by 3 bases, the J end by 3 bases, with 15 bases between. The CDR3 has 15 residues. Germline V gives CDR1 MDHEN, CDR2 SYDVKM. This chain's CDR3 is CASSLGRGTRYEQYF. The CDR3 DNA reads TGTGCCAGCAGTTTGGGGCGGGGAACCCGCTACGAGCAGTACTTC. The full variable domain, its missing parts supplied by reference TRBV28 and TRBJ2-7, is DVKVTQSSRYLVKRTGEKVFLECVQDMDHENMFWYRQDPGLGLRLIYFSYDVKMKEKGDIPEGYSVSREKKERFSLILESASTNQTSMYLCASSLGRGTRYEQYFGPGTRLTVT.

The chain's CDR3 is CASNNGVNNEQFF. The DNA of the CDR3 is TGTGCCAGCAACAATGGGGTCAACAATGAGCAGTTCTTC. The chain is built from TRBV7-9 and TRBJ2-1; D uncertain. Trimming took off 7 bases at V and 5 bases at J, with 12 bases between the two ends. This CDR3 spans 13 amino acids. Germline V gene lookup returns CDR1 SEHNR and CDR2 FQNEAQ (reference sequence).

This rearrangement joins TRBV19 to TRBJ2-2; possibly TRBD2 for D (5 bases). This CDR3 contains 12 residues. Germline V gene sequence: CDR1 LNHDA, CDR2 SQIVND (reference sequence). Trimming took off 10 bases at V and 6 bases at J, with 12 bases between the two ends. The CDR3 sequence is CATSEAPGELFF. CDR3 nucleotide sequence: TGTGCCACCTCGGAGGCTCCCGGGGAGCTGTTTTTT.

The chain joins TRBV30 to TRBJ2-7; TRBD2 matches 8 bases. Germline V CDR1 and CDR2: GTSNPN, SVGIG (reference sequence). Germline trimming cut 4 bases from V and 6 bases from J; bases unmatched to any gene: 11. The CDR3 has 14 residues. CDR3 sequence: CAWNLGLVTSEQYF. In DNA, the CDR3 is TGTGCCTGGAACCTGGGACTAGTCACGTCCGAGCAGTACTTC.

The rearrangement links TRBV2 to TRBJ1-1, with 8 bases that match TRBD1. V lost 2 bases to trimming and J lost 9 bases; unmatched junction nucleotides: 20. This CDR3 region has 18 residues. Germline loops: CDR1 SNHLY, CDR2 FYNNEI. In DNA, the CDR3 is TGTGCCAGCAGTGAAAAATCCCGGGCAGGGGGCGCGGGGCCCCAAGCTTTCTTT. Its protein product is CASSEKSRAGGAGPQAFF.

The V and J genes are TRBV20-1 and TRBJ2-6; D call uncertain. The CDR3 is made up of 15 amino acids. Germline lookup yields CDR1 DFQATT and CDR2 SNEGSKA (reference sequence). The germline V and J ends were trimmed by 3 bases and 0 bases, with 9 bases remaining between them. The CDR3: CSASPGVSGANVLTF. In nucleotides, the CDR3 is TGCAGTGCTAGTCCAGGAGTCTCTGGGGCCAACGTCCTGACTTTC.

The rearrangement uses TRBV6-5 and TRBJ2-3; TRBD1 might be the D (6 bases). The germline V gene encodes CDR1 MNHEY and CDR2 SVGAGI. Between the trimmed V and J ends, which lost 8 bases and 3 bases, there was a span of 15 bases. There are 14 residues in the CDR3. CDR3 coding DNA: TGTGCCAGCGGGGGCCGGGGCCTTACAGATACGCAGTATTTT. Its translation: CASGGRGLTDTQYF.

This sequence joins TRBV18 and TRBJ2-2; 8 nucleotides agree with TRBD2. The ends lost 6 bases at V and 4 bases at J; junction bases unmatched: 10. This CDR3 comprises 16 residues. Germline V gives CDR1 KGHSH, CDR2 LQKENI. DNA of the CDR3: TGTGCCAGCTCCGAACGGACGGGAGGGGTCACCGGGGAGCTGTTTTTT. It codes for CASSERTGGVTGELFF.

V is TRBV28 and J is TRBJ1-1; D remains unclear. The CDR3 loop spans 15 amino acids. Germline CDR1 is MDHEN and CDR2 is SYDVKM. V was pared by 1 base and J by 4 bases, with 13 bases between. CDR3 region: CASSLFMREGTEAFF. DNA of the CDR3: TGTGCCAGCAGTTTATTCATGAGGGAGGGCACTGAAGCTTTCTTT.

The DNA of the CDR3 is TGTGCCAGCAGCTTATTTTCTGGGTGGGGCGACGAGCAGTACTTC. This gives the protein CASSLFSGWGDEQYF. The chain joins TRBV7-9 to TRBJ2-7; weak D call: TRBD1 (5 bases). Germline lookup yields CDR1 SEHNR and CDR2 FQNEAQ (reference sequence). The CDR3 length is 15 residues. Trimming took off 2 bases at V and 5 bases at J, with 16 bases between the two ends.

J is TRBJ2-4 and V is TRBV19; 11 nucleotides align to TRBD2. The CDR3 consists of 17 residues. Trimming removed 8 bases from V and 0 bases from J; junction bases left unmatched: 9. Germline-derived CDR1 and CDR2 are LNHDA and SQIVND (reference sequence). The CDR3 DNA reads as TGTGCCAGTCGCCGTACTAGCGGGAGAACAGCCAAAAACATTCAGTACTTC. This encodes CASRRTSGRTAKNIQYF.